This TCR beta chain comes out of a study of a mutant IDH1 vaccine in newly diagnosed glioma. Turning to this clone: Its target is unknown.

General study findings and limits: Top-clonotype changes in peripheral T cells seemed unrelated to pseudoprogression. Approximately 93% of patients showed vaccine-induced immune responses across multiple MHC alleles.

The repertoire was sequenced with immunoSEQ multiplex PCR; TCRdb's copy has only in-frame clones and lacks some. Among some 67,000 clones listed, more than 70% were seen once. CDR3 length equals 19 residues. Germline CDR1 and CDR2: SGHVS and FQNEAQ. V was clipped by 4 bases and J by 0 bases; unmatched bases: 8. Time point specified: baseline, week 1 (first vaccination visit). Treatment described: pre-vaccination baseline after standard-of-care therapy. Astrocytomas that were new, WHO grade 3 or 4, IDH1-mutant and ATRX-lost were present in the donors. Material: peripheral blood mononuclear cells (PBMCs), obtained from a glioma patient treated with radiotherapy, temozolomide or both. This receptor was obtained from a woman under 30 with glioma. Some clones in this sample may be carry-over from other donors' samples. The rearrangement links TRBV7-8 to TRBJ2-4; 14 bases agree with TRBD2. The CDR3 region is CASSSLGLAGGLAKNIQYF. The CDR3 DNA is TGTGCCAGCAGCTCACTAGGACTAGCGGGGGGACTAGCCAAAAACATTCAGTACTTC. The full variable domain, completed using reference TRBV7-8 and TRBJ2-4, is GAGVSQSPRYKVAKRGQDVALRCDPISGHVSLFWYQQALGQGPEFLTYFQNEAQLDKSGLPSDRFFAERPEGSVSTLKIQRTQQEDSAVYLCASSSLGLAGGLAKNIQYFGAGTRLSVL.